The 12 T cell receptor beta chains given below trace back to one sample, sequenced in a study of cytomegalovirus exposure and HLA in healthy donors. Profiling relied on immunoSEQ multiplex PCR, and the TCRdb table lists in-frame clones only, not all of them. The sample holds approximately 57,000 clones; over 85% are singletons and the top ten take roughly 5.2%. The source material was PBMCs. Source of these receptors: a woman in her late teens or twenties in good health and CMV-seronegative.

The rearrangement links TRBV5-1 to TRBJ2-5; the D is unclear. The CDR3 sequence is 13 residues long. With 4 bases removed from V and 1 base from J, the gap between germline ends came to 8 bases. Germline V gene data show CDR1 as SGHRS and CDR2 as YFSETQ. CDR3 sequence (DNA): TGCGCCAGCAGCGCCGCTACCCAAGAGACCCAGTACTTC. Translating gives CASSAATQETQYF.

V gene TRBV10-3 combines with J gene TRBJ2-3; 9 bases match TRBD1. J was trimmed by 3 bases and V by 6 bases; bases with no gene match: 4. The germline CDR1 and CDR2 sequences are ENHRY and SYGVKD. The CDR3 spans 14 residues. CDR3 amino acids: CAIRDRGTTDTQYF. The DNA of the CDR3 is TGTGCCATCAGGGACAGGGGTACTACAGATACGCAGTATTTT.

This chain links TRBV5-1 with TRBJ1-1, with D unclear. The germline V and J ends were trimmed by 4 bases and 1 base, with 14 bases remaining between them. The CDR3 has 15 amino acids. Per the germline V gene, CDR1 is SGHRS and CDR2 is YFSETQ. CDR3 in DNA: TGCGCCAGCAGCGCCCTGGAGAAACAGAACACTGAAGCTTTCTTT. This codes for CASSALEKQNTEAFF.

This clone was seen a single time. The CDR3 nucleotides are TGCAGCGTTGGGGGGACAGGGAACGAGCAGTACGTC. Translation: CSVGGTGNEQYV. The chain joins TRBV29-1 to TRBJ2-7; 9 nucleotides line up with TRBD1. The V and J ends lost 4 bases and 5 bases, in that order; junction bases with no gene match: 3. This CDR3 spans 12 amino acids. Germline V CDR1 and CDR2: SQVTM, ANQGSEA.

This sequence joins TRBV7-9 and TRBJ1-5; 8 bases match TRBD1. Germline CDR1 is SEHNR and CDR2 is FQNEAQ (reference sequence). The CDR3 loop spans 14 amino acids. V lost 5 bases to trimming and J lost 7 bases; unmatched junction nucleotides: 7. CDR3 sequence reads: CASSRTGSEQPQHF. For the CDR3, the DNA is TGTGCCAGCAGCAGGACAGGGAGCGAACAGCCCCAGCATTTT.

This chain uses TRBV5-4 with TRBJ1-2; 7 bases map to TRBD1. V dropped 10 bases and J dropped 2; count of bases not matched to a gene: 14. The CDR3 has 15 residues. CDR1 and CDR2 (germline): SGHNT, YYREEE (reference sequence). CDR3 region: CAPREGGASNYGYTF. The CDR3 DNA reads as TGTGCCCCCCGGGAAGGGGGCGCAAGCAACTATGGCTACACCTTC.

This clone appeared a single time. The CDR3 DNA is TGTGCCAGCTCACCGCTCGGACGGACAGAAGGAGATACGCAGTATTTT. Translation: CASSPLGRTEGDTQYF. J is TRBJ2-3 and V is TRBV18; a possible D gene is TRBD1 (6 bases). Trimming left V 3 bases short and J 5 bases short, with 18 bases between. Per germline, CDR1 KGHSH and CDR2 LQKENI. The CDR3 length is 16 residues.

This chain uses TRBV11-3 with TRBJ2-5; the match to TRBD1 covers 9 bases. This CDR3 is built from 14 residues. The J segment lost 5 bases and the V segment lost 5 bases, leaving 6 bases of the junction unmatched. Germline CDR1 and CDR2: SGHNT and YENEEA. CDR3 sequence (DNA): TGTGCCAGCAGCACCACAGGGGGCAGGGAGACCCAGTACTTC. It specifies CASSTTGGRETQYF.

The chain couples TRBV29-1 to TRBJ1-2; D is perhaps TRBD1 (5 bases). The V end lost 6 bases, the J end lost 4 bases, and 9 bases lay between the germline ends. The CDR3 is 11 amino acids. Germline CDR1 and CDR2: SQVTM and ANQGSEA. CDR3 in amino acids: CSVDDSYGYTF. The CDR3, as DNA: TGCAGCGTAGATGACAGCTATGGCTACACCTTC.

This chain uses TRBV5-3 with TRBJ2-7; the match to TRBD1 covers 8 bases. TRBV5-3 is an ORF, with its function uncertain. V trimming: 3 bases; J trimming: 6 bases; junction bases outside the gene matches: 11. The CDR3 totals 15 residues. In DNA form, the CDR3 reads TGTGCCAGAAGCTGGGGACAGGAGGGGAGCCCCGAGCAGTACGTC. Residues: CARSWGQEGSPEQYV.

The J gene is TRBJ2-2, the V gene TRBV19; D not resolved. From germline, CDR1 is LNHDA and CDR2 SQIVND (reference sequence). The germline V and J ends were trimmed by 3 bases and 3 bases, with 8 bases remaining between them. CDR3 size: 14 residues. The CDR3 sequence is CASSILQDTGELFF. The CDR3 DNA reads as TGTGCCAGTAGTATTCTGCAGGACACCGGGGAGCTGTTTTTT.

The CDR3 protein is CASSEIARRKLFF. The CDR3 DNA reads TGTGCCAGCAGTGAGATAGCTCGGCGAAAACTGTTTTTT. This chain connects TRBV6-1 to TRBJ1-4; D unresolved. V lost 3 bases to trimming and J lost 10 bases, with 12 bases between them. Per germline, CDR1 MNHNS and CDR2 SASEGT. This CDR3 contains 13 residues.